This T cell receptor beta chain came from a study of blood T cells in healthy people across ages. Overall study findings and caveats: Older individuals had lower TCR beta diversity per million T cells (the decline was roughly linear). When set beside aged donors, long-lived donors presented more naive CD4+ cells and higher diversity.

In germline, CDR1 is MNHEY, CDR2 SVGAGI. This CDR3 contains 16 residues. Turning to this clonotype: Its antigen remains unknown. One end of the junction is discordant with germline, which a read error may explain.

Using a J-beta primer mix together with a sample-barcoded 5' primer, a second PCR was run for roughly 6 to 11 cycles. Each CDR3 protein gets one entry after TCRdb re-called the 5' RACE reads with MiXCR. The data hold hundreds of thousands of distinct CDR3 sequences, with 45% to 50% observed a single time. This clonotype originated in a young man in good health. Sample: blood. V and J are TRBV6-5 and TRBJ2-7, with D maybe TRBD1 (6 bases). The CDR3 DNA sequence: TGTGCCAGCAGGTCTCTTCCCGGACAGAGCCCCTACGAGAAGTACTTC. Translation: CASRSLPGQSPYEKYF.